Listed here are 5 T cell receptor delta chains from one sample, sequenced in a study of gamma-delta chains in newborns, infants, children. TCRdb reanalysed the reads via CATT. The sample has over a thousand delta-chain clones, approximately 3.3% seen once. Sequenced material: blood. The receptors derive from a child who was a newborn, infant or young child, either healthy, febrile or measles-vaccinated (not recorded which).

This clone was counted a few times. A much more abundant neighbour one base away suggests this may be a read error. The V call is TRDV1, the J call TRDJ1; a weak D match, TRDD3 (8 bases). This CDR3 is built from 17 residues. In germline, CDR1 is TSWWSYY, CDR2 QGS. The DNA of the CDR3 is TGTGCTCCTGGGGGACGGCCTTCCTCATTATACACCGATAAACTCATCTTT. The encoded protein is CAPGGRPSSLYTDKLIF.

Of note for this clone: A far larger clone differs by one base, so this is likely a read error. The rearrangement uses TRDV2 and TRDJ3; 12 positions match TRDD3. Germline CDR1 is GEAIGNYY and CDR2 is EKD. Trimming took 3 bases from V and 0 from J; bases not matched to a gene: 17. The length of the CDR3 is 23 residues. This CDR3 is CACDWPAGGYGRASSWDTRQMFF. CDR3 nucleotides: TGTGCCTGTGACTGGCCGGCTGGGGGATACGGAAGGGCGAGCTCCTGGGACACCCGACAGATGTTTTTC.

About this clone: A much larger clone is a single base away; this may be a read error. This specimen includes other DNA sequences encoding the same CDR3. The chain recombines TRDV1 with TRDJ1; 11 bases match TRDD3. J gave up 11 bases and V 2 bases, and 19 bases lay outside the gene matches. Germline-derived CDR1 and CDR2 are TSWWSYY and QGS. This CDR3 spans 18 amino acids. The CDR3 spells CALGESTSTGGYGGKLIF. The CDR3 DNA sequence: TGTGCTCTTGGGGAATCTACCTCTACTGGGGGATATGGGGGTAAGCTCATCTTT.

This clone appeared a few times. A clone one base away is much larger, so this may be a read error. Other nucleotide sequences in the sample specify the same CDR3. J is TRDJ1 and V is TRDV1; TRDD3 agrees at 11 bases. Trimming at V came to 7 bases and at J to 1 base, leaving 8 bases not matched to a gene. This CDR3 region has 16 residues. CDR1 TSWWSYY and CDR2 QGS come from the germline V gene. The CDR3 sequence is CALVLGDTGVTDKLIF. As DNA, the CDR3 is TGTGCTCTTGTCCTGGGGGATACCGGGGTCACCGATAAACTCATCTTT.

The chain uses TRDV2 and TRDJ2; TRDD3 matches 7 bases. The CDR3 runs to 14 residues. CDR1 and CDR2 from the germline V gene are GEAIGNYY and EKD. After removal of 0 bases from V and 3 bases from J, the junction contained 0 bases not matched to a gene. Here the CDR3 reads CACDTWGMTAQLFF. As DNA, the CDR3 is TGTGCCTGTGACACCTGGGGGATGACAGCACAACTCTTCTTT.